These T cell receptor beta chains were read from a single sample in a study of human T cells and chemical hapten exposure. TCRdb fed the RACE reads into MiXCR, producing one record per CDR3 protein. The table has roughly 380,000 distinct CDR3 sequences, 4% to 6% seen once. The sample was whole blood, taken in connection with sensitization to the hapten diphenylcyclopropenone (DPC). These receptor sequences come from a woman in her forties or fifties with alopecia areata. Some clones in this sample may be carry-over from other donors' samples. Both conserved end residues are part of each CDR3. D genes are given only for firm matches. Clone size is shown for a subset of rows, as once, few, many or a class of expanded clone.

clone_size,d_call,v_call,j_call,cdr3_nt,cdr3_aa
many,NA,TRBV5-1,TRBJ2-1,TGCGCCAGCAGCAATCTCGGGGGTGGCCTAGACAATGAGCAGTTCTTC,CASSNLGGGLDNEQFF
few,TRBD2,TRBV20-1,TRBJ2-3,TGCAGTGCTAGAAGGCTAGCGGGAGTTTTTGGAACAGATACGCAGTATTTT,CSARRLAGVFGTDTQYF
many,NA,TRBV12-3/TRBV12-4,TRBJ2-3,TGTGCCAGCCGTAGATGGGATACAGATACGCAGTATTTT,CASRRWDTDTQYF
many,TRBD2,TRBV3-1,TRBJ2-3,TGTGCCAGCAGCCCCCTACCTAGCGGAGGAAGCACAGATACGCAGTATTTT,CASSPLPSGGSTDTQYF
many,NA,TRBV2,TRBJ2-7,TGTGCCGCGGGCAGGCCCTCTACCTACGAGCAGTACTTC,CAAGRPSTYEQYF
many,NA,TRBV3-1,TRBJ1-1,TGTGCCAGCAGCCAAGATGGACATGCTGAAGCTTTCTTT,CASSQDGHAEAFF
NA,TRBD1,TRBV24-1,TRBJ1-1,TGTGCCACCAGCCCCACTCAGGGGGCGACTGAAGCTTTCTTT,CATSPTQGATEAFF
NA,NA,TRBV7-2,TRBJ2-7,TGTGCCAGCAGCCCCCACCAGGACGAGCAGTACTTC,CASSPHQDEQYF
many,NA,TRBV20-1,TRBJ1-1,TGCAGTGCTAGTAGGGGGGACACTGAAGCTTTCTTT,CSASRGDTEAFF
many,NA,TRBV5-1,TRBJ2-7,TGCGCCAGCAGCTTCGTGGGGGAGTACGAGCAGTACTTC,CASSFVGEYEQYF
few,NA,TRBV4-1,TRBJ1-1,TGCGCCAGCAGCCAAGTCGAGGATATCATGAACACTGAAGCTTTCTTT,CASSQVEDIMNTEAFF
many,NA,TRBV18,TRBJ2-3,TGTGCCAGCTCACCAGCGAGCACAGATACGCAGTATTTT,CASSPASTDTQYF
many,NA,TRBV20-1,TRBJ1-1,TGCAGTGCTTTAACAGTGAACACTGAAGCTTTCTTT,CSALTVNTEAFF
few,NA,TRBV7-6,TRBJ1-1,TGTGCCAGCAGCTTAAACGACGGAAGACTCGCTGAAGCTTTCTTT,CASSLNDGRLAEAFF
many,NA,TRBV4-3,TRBJ1-1,TGCGCCAGCAGCCAAGGTAACGGGGCCGCTGAAGCTTTCTTT,CASSQGNGAAEAFF
few,NA,TRBV28,TRBJ2-5,TGTGCCAGCAGCTGGAGGAAGGGGGGGACCCAGTACTTC,CASSWRKGGTQYF
few,TRBD1,TRBV6-1,TRBJ2-7,TGTGCCAGCAGTGCCGCCGGGACAGGGATCGAAGAGCAGTACTTC,CASSAAGTGIEEQYF
NA,TRBD1,TRBV7-9,TRBJ2-2,TGTGCCAGCAGCCTACGGCCGGGACAGAGGGGGACCGGGGAGCTGTTTTTT,CASSLRPGQRGTGELFF
few,TRBD2,TRBV11-2,TRBJ2-2,TGTGCCAGCAGCTGGGCGGCGGGGGTCGGGGAGCTGTTTTTT,CASSWAAGVGELFF
many,NA,TRBV27,TRBJ1-5,TGTGCCAGCAGTTTTGGGGGGTCTCAGCCCCAGCATTTT,CASSFGGSQPQHF
many,NA,TRBV7-8,TRBJ1-2,TGTGCCAGCAGCAATCAGGGGCCACTTAACTATGGCTACACCTTC,CASSNQGPLNYGYTF